Listed here are 24 T cell receptor beta chains from one sample, sequenced in a study of technical replicates of blood from several donors. The method was immunoSEQ multiplex PCR; TCRdb's version includes in-frame clones alone and lacks a portion of them. Of about 53,000 clones in the sample, around 83% are singletons; the top ten hold roughly 5.3%. Sequencing used PBMCs. The receptors here all came from a human donor in good health. Some clones in this sample may be carry-over from other donors' samples.

This chain's CDR3 is CASSPRGNQPQHF. CDR3 nucleotides: TGTGCCAGCAGCCCCCGGGGCAATCAGCCCCAGCATTTT. The J gene is TRBJ1-5, the V gene TRBV7-2; D ambiguous. V was cut by 5 bases and J by 2 bases, with 7 bases left in between. This CDR3 has 13 residues. Germline CDR1 and CDR2: SGHTA and FQGNSA.

This clone was observed a few times. The chain employs TRBV14 and TRBJ1-4; maybe TRBD1 (5 bases). Trimming removed 4 bases at V and 8 bases at J, with 11 bases between. Germline V gene data show CDR1 as SGHDN and CDR2 as FVKESK. The CDR3 is made up of 13 amino acids. CDR3 bases: TGTGCCAGCAGCCGACAGATAAAGGAAAAACTGTTTTTT. Translating it yields CASSRQIKEKLFF.

J is TRBJ2-7 and V is TRBV6-6, with 7 bases identical to TRBD1. Germline CDR1 and CDR2: MNHNY and SVGAGI (reference sequence). The CDR3 contains 14 residues. J was trimmed by 3 bases and V by 7 bases; bases with no gene match: 9. The CDR3 nucleotides read TGTGCCAGCAATCGACTCGGACAGGACTACGAGCAGTACTTC. Residues: CASNRLGQDYEQYF.

The chain links TRBV7-9 to TRBJ2-2; D is possibly TRBD1 (6 bases). The germline V and J ends were trimmed by 1 base and 7 bases, with 22 bases remaining between them. The CDR3 consists of 18 residues. In germline, CDR1 is SEHNR, CDR2 FQNEAQ (reference sequence). CDR3 amino acids: CASSLGWVIRTEGGELFF. The CDR3 region has the DNA TGTGCCAGCAGCTTAGGGTGGGTGATAAGGACAGAGGGCGGGGAGCTGTTTTTT.

This clone was counted a single time. V usage is TRBV2 and J usage is TRBJ2-2, with 9 positions matching TRBD1. V lost 6 bases and J lost 1; bases outside the gene matches: 3. Germline V lookup: CDR1 SNHLY, CDR2 FYNNEI. CDR3 size: 15 residues. The CDR3 reads CASSGTGRNTGELFF. The CDR3 DNA reads TGTGCCAGCAGCGGGACAGGGCGGAACACCGGGGAGCTGTTTTTT.

This clone was picked up a small number of times. The chain links TRBV18 to TRBJ1-5, with D maybe TRBD1 (6 bases). V dropped 6 bases and J dropped 2 bases, with 14 bases sitting between them. The germline V gene has CDR1 KGHSH and CDR2 LQKENI. The CDR3 consists of 15 residues. CDR3 amino acids: CASSSGDFGNQPQHF. CDR3 nucleotide sequence: TGTGCCAGCTCGTCAGGGGATTTCGGCAATCAGCCCCAGCATTTT.

The V gene is TRBV7-9, the J gene TRBJ1-2, with D possibly TRBD1 on 6 matching bases. This CDR3 has 15 amino acids. V was shortened by 5 bases and J by 0 bases, with 13 bases between the two germline ends. Germline V lookup: CDR1 SEHNR, CDR2 FQNEAQ (reference sequence). The CDR3: CASSVTGWPNYGYTF. CDR3 DNA sequence: TGTGCCAGCAGCGTGACAGGTTGGCCTAACTATGGCTACACCTTC.

V is TRBV19 and J is TRBJ2-7; D possibly corresponds to TRBD1 (6 bases). Trimming removed 1 base from V and 6 bases from J, with 16 bases in between. The CDR3 is made up of 15 amino acids. Germline assignment: CDR1 LNHDA and CDR2 SQIVND (reference sequence). The CDR3 here is CASSIGTRQVIEQYF. DNA of the CDR3: TGTGCCAGTAGTATAGGAACGAGACAGGTTATCGAGCAGTACTTC.

This rearrangement joins TRBV15 to TRBJ1-1; D might be TRBD1 (6 bases). This CDR3 comprises 16 residues. The V gene lost 3 bases and the J gene lost 3 bases, with 17 bases spanning the gap. The germline gives CDR1 LNHNV, CDR2 YYDKDF (reference sequence). CDR3 loop: CATSSHRALQDTEAFF. For the CDR3, the DNA is TGTGCCACCAGCAGCCACAGGGCCCTGCAGGACACTGAAGCTTTCTTT. Using reference TRBV15 and TRBJ1-1 for the parts outside the CDR3, the full variable domain is DAMVIQNPRYQVTQFGKPVTLSCSQTLNHNVMYWYQQKSSQAPKLLFHYYDKDFNNEADTPDNFQSRRPNTSFCFLDIRSPGLGDTAMYLCATSSHRALQDTEAFFGQGTRLTVV.

This clone was detected only a few times. The chain employs TRBV6-4 and TRBJ2-3, with a possible D match to TRBD2 (6 bases). Trimming shortened V by 4 bases and J by 6 bases, and 14 bases separated the two germline ends. The CDR3 length is 14 residues. Germline values: CDR1 MRHNA, CDR2 SNTAGT. In DNA, the CDR3 is TGTGCCAGCAGTGCGACCGGGGGTAGTGATACGCAGTATTTT. Translated, it gives CASSATGGSDTQYF.

The chain recombines TRBV7-2 with TRBJ2-1, with 8 bases that match TRBD2. Germline trimming cut 5 bases from V and 9 bases from J; bases unmatched to any gene: 12. The germline gives CDR1 SGHTA, CDR2 FQGNSA. The CDR3 extends over 15 amino acids. CDR3 region: CASSKGPAGVFEQFF. CDR3 in DNA: TGTGCCAGCAGCAAGGGACCAGCGGGGGTGTTTGAGCAGTTCTTC. Complete variable domain (other parts from reference TRBV7-2 and TRBJ2-1): GAGVSQSPSNKVTEKGKDVELRCDPISGHTALYWYRQSLGQGLEFLIYFQGNSAPDKSGLPSDRFSAERTGGSVSTLTIQRTQQEDSAVYLCASSKGPAGVFEQFFGPGTRLTVL.

This clone was seen only a few times. The gene calls are TRBV7-2 and TRBJ1-1; a possible D gene is TRBD1 (5 bases). V dropped 1 base and J dropped 4 bases, with 10 bases sitting between them. Germline V gene lookup returns CDR1 SGHTA and CDR2 FQGNSA. The CDR3 sequence is 14 residues long. The DNA of the CDR3 is TGTGCCAGCAGCTTAGAAGCGGGGGGCACTGAAGCTTTCTTT. The encoded protein is CASSLEAGGTEAFF.

The chain is built from TRBV7-2 and TRBJ2-3; 9 bases are a match to TRBD2. CDR3 size: 14 residues. After removal of 3 bases from V and 6 bases from J, the junction contained 4 bases not matched to a gene. Germline V lookup: CDR1 SGHTA, CDR2 FQGNSA. CDR3 sequence (DNA): TGTGCCAGCAGCTTGATCAGCGGGGGGGATACGCAGTATTTT. It yields the protein CASSLISGGDTQYF.

Sample share makes this clone medium-sized. The chain is built from TRBV9 and TRBJ2-7, with TRBD2 identical over 11 bases. The CDR3 is 14 residues long. Germline loops: CDR1 SGDLS, CDR2 YYNGEE. V lost 2 bases and J lost 3; bases outside the gene matches: 1. CDR3 bases: TGTGCCAGCAGCGTTAGCGGGGGGGGCTACGAGCAGTACTTC. This gives the protein CASSVSGGGYEQYF.

The chain carries TRBV4-2 and TRBJ2-3; D gene unclear. There are 14 residues in the CDR3. V shed 3 bases and J shed 2 bases, with 9 bases lying between them. Per germline, CDR1 LGHNA and CDR2 YNFKEQ. CDR3 DNA sequence: TGTGCCAGCAGCCAGACTCCGGACACAGATACGCAGTATTTT. It encodes CASSQTPDTDTQYF.

This clone appeared a single time. The rearrangement links TRBV7-2 to TRBJ2-2; D possibly corresponds to TRBD1 (5 bases). The V end was cut by 1 base, the J end by 0 bases, with 9 bases between. The CDR3 runs to 16 residues. Per germline, CDR1 SGHTA and CDR2 FQGNSA. The CDR3 loop reads CASSLGRTTNTGELFF. The CDR3 DNA sequence: TGTGCCAGCAGCTTAGGTCGGACAACGAACACCGGGGAGCTGTTTTTT.

The chain links TRBV21-1 to TRBJ1-1; the DNA was not compared with TRBD1, the D call given in the table. TRBV21-1 is classified as a pseudogene. CDR3 length: 15 amino acids. As DNA, the CDR3 is TGTGCCAGCAGCAAAGTGGGACAGCTGAACACTGAAGCTTTCTTT. It encodes CASSKVGQLNTEAFF.

This chain links TRBV4-1 with TRBJ1-1, with TRBD1 matching 8 bases. Germline CDR1 is MGHRA and CDR2 is YSYEKL. V shed 0 bases and J 4 bases; nucleotides not matched to a gene: 4. This CDR3 is 15 amino acids long. Here the CDR3 DNA reads TGCGCCAGCAGCCAAGAGGGAACAGGGGGCACTGAAGCTTTCTTT. It translates to CASSQEGTGGTEAFF.

CDR3 residues: CASSYSKGAEQYF. CDR3 bases: TGTGCCAGCAGTTACTCGAAAGGGGCCGAGCAGTACTTC. The V and J genes are TRBV6-5 and TRBJ2-7, with a possible D match to TRBD1 (5 bases). This CDR3 has 13 residues. Per germline, CDR1 MNHEY and CDR2 SVGAGI. Trimming stripped 0 bases from V and 6 bases from J, with 9 bases between.

The DNA for the CDR3 is TGTGCCACCAGCAGGGGACAGGGGGCCCGAGCTGAAAAACTGTTTTTT. Translation gives CATSRGQGARAEKLFF. The chain uses TRBV15 and TRBJ1-4, with TRBD1 matching 12 bases. The V segment lost 3 bases and the J segment 7 bases; nucleotides outside the gene matches: 6. CDR1 is LNHNV and CDR2 is YYDKDF in the germline V gene (reference sequence). This CDR3 has 16 amino acids.

The rearrangement uses TRBV5-1 and TRBJ2-2; no firm D call. Germline V CDR1 and CDR2: SGHRS, YFSETQ. This CDR3 contains 14 residues. Between the trimmed V and J ends, which lost 1 base and 6 bases, there was a span of 10 bases. CDR3 coding DNA: TGCGCCAGCAGCTTGTATCTTTCTCCCGGGGAGCTGTTTTTT. This gives the protein CASSLYLSPGELFF. The variable domain in full, completed from reference TRBV5-1 and TRBJ2-2, reads KAGVTQTPRYLIKTRGQQVTLSCSPISGHRSVSWYQQTPGQGLQFLFEYFSETQRNKGNFPGRFSGRQFSNSRSEMNVSTLELGDSALYLCASSLYLSPGELFFGEGSRLTVL.

This sequence joins TRBV7-8 and TRBJ1-4; D not certain. The CDR3 totals 16 residues. The germline V and J ends were trimmed by 5 bases and 0 bases, with 13 bases remaining between them. Germline V gene sequence: CDR1 SGHVS, CDR2 FQNEAQ. The CDR3 is CASSTESHATNEKLFF. Written as DNA, the CDR3 is TGTGCCAGCAGCACCGAAAGCCATGCAACTAATGAAAAACTGTTTTTT.

This chain uses TRBV7-2 with TRBJ1-6, with D tentatively TRBD1 (5 bases). The CDR3 contains 16 residues. The V end lost 4 bases, the J end lost 9 bases, and 19 bases lay between the germline ends. Germline assignment: CDR1 SGHTA and CDR2 FQGNSA. The chain's CDR3 is CASSSQHTGSGSPLHF. CDR3 bases: TGTGCCAGCAGCTCCCAACATACAGGTTCTGGTTCACCCCTCCACTTT.

CDR3 in DNA: TGTGCCAGCAGTTACTCCGAACGGGAGAGCAACGAGCAGTACTTC. Translating it yields CASSYSERESNEQYF. The chain couples TRBV6-5 to TRBJ2-7, with TRBD2 as a possible D gene (6 bases). Trimming left V 0 bases short and J 5 bases short, with 14 bases between. The CDR3 is made up of 15 amino acids. CDR1 is MNHEY and CDR2 is SVGAGI in the germline V gene.